This T cell receptor (beta chain) stems from a study of breast tumors, draining lymph nodes, adjacent tissues. TCRdb processed the multiplex PCR reads anew with MiXCR; each CDR3 protein has one entry. Of nearly 200,000 distinct CDR3 sequences listed, 30% to 40% are singletons. The study's findings and limits: Tumors had less TCR diversity than lymph nodes, more than nontumor tissue. Data only fit, rather than demonstrated, lymph node origin of most tumor T cells.

Samples came from axillary lymph nodes draining the breast cancer. There are many counts of this clonotype. Its antigen is currently unknown. Germline V gives CDR1 SGHTA, CDR2 FQGNSA. This CDR3 contains 13 residues. With 4 bases removed from V and 4 bases from J, the gap between germline ends came to 8 bases. The clonotype originates from a female donor with breast cancer. Some clones in this sample may be carry-over from other donors' samples. The specimen was axillary lymph node tissue. The chain combines TRBV7-2 with TRBJ1-3; D ambiguous. The CDR3 DNA reads as TGTGCCAGCAGCTGGAGAATGGGAAACACCATATATTTT. This encodes CASSWRMGNTIYF.